These 6 T cell receptor beta chains came from one sample sequenced in a study of blood T cell repertoires in COVID-19. The data were produced by immunoSEQ multiplex PCR, yet TCRdb's version contains in-frame clones alone and is incomplete. The sample holds some 270,000 clones; approximately 90% are singletons and the top ten take approximately 3%. Sequencing input: PBMCs or T cells enriched from blood (not recorded which). These receptors originate from a man between 35 and 55 years old who had been exposed to COVID-19.

The rearrangement links TRBV2 to TRBJ2-7; tentative D call: TRBD1 (6 bases). CDR3 length equals 13 residues. The germline CDR1 and CDR2 sequences are SNHLY and FYNNEI. Trimming took 7 bases from V and 5 from J, leaving 15 bases between them. The CDR3 DNA is TGTGCCAGCAACATTGAGAGGGACAACGAGCAGTACTTC. Its protein is CASNIERDNEQYF.

For the CDR3, the DNA is TGTGCCAGCTCACCAAGGACAGACAACTATGGCTACACCTTC. Translating it yields CASSPRTDNYGYTF. The chain couples TRBV18 to TRBJ1-2; maybe TRBD1 (6 bases). The CDR3 totals 14 residues. V was cut by 2 bases and J by 2 bases, with 9 bases left in between. Germline assignment: CDR1 KGHSH and CDR2 LQKENI.

This rearrangement joins TRBV15 to TRBJ2-3; D unclear. The germline V gene has CDR1 LNHNV and CDR2 YYDKDF (reference sequence). The V and J ends lost 1 base and 4 bases respectively, with 6 bases between them. This CDR3 is 13 amino acids long. CDR3 region: CATSRAVPDTQYF. CDR3 coding DNA: TGTGCCACCAGCAGAGCGGTCCCAGATACGCAGTATTTT.

J is TRBJ2-7 and V is TRBV12-3 or TRBV12-4; D call uncertain. The CDR3 totals 12 residues. V was clipped by 3 bases and J by 9 bases, with 12 bases between them. The DNA of the CDR3 is TGTGCCAGCAGTTTTTCCCGCGGCGGGCAGTACTTC. This gives the protein CASSFSRGGQYF.

The chain uses TRBV27 and TRBJ2-2; no clear D. Germline CDR1 and CDR2: MNHEY and SMNVEV (reference sequence). This CDR3 comprises 14 residues. Trimming took 6 bases from V and 6 from J, leaving 14 bases between them. The DNA of the CDR3 is TGTGCCAGCAGCCGGGTCGTTCGGGCCGGGGAGCTGTTTTTT. Translating gives CASSRVVRAGELFF.

This clone showed up just once. This chain links TRBV7-2 with TRBJ2-3; D possibly corresponds to TRBD1 (6 bases). CDR1 is SGHTA, CDR2 FQGNSA, per germline. Trimming removed 0 bases from V and 4 bases from J, with 8 bases in between. This CDR3 contains 14 residues. CDR3 sequence: CASSLAQGPDTQYF. The CDR3 coding sequence is TGTGCCAGCAGCTTAGCACAGGGCCCAGATACGCAGTATTTT.